This T cell receptor beta chain comes out of a study of blood T cell repertoires in COVID-19. Study summary: Material from acute and convalescent COVID-19 was sourced from the United States, Italy and Spain.

Original processing methods: Researchers report that nucleated cell counts were estimated from reference gene primer amplification. Assay used: immunoSEQ multiplex PCR; TCRdb lists only in-frame clones, some missing. V, J and clone size derive from that table, while D and trimming were established from the DNA sequence. The sample includes 270,000 or so clones, about four fifths of them seen just once. CDR1 is MGHRA, CDR2 YSYEKL, per germline. The CDR3 contains 14 residues. The junction had 2 bases not matched to a gene; V was cut back by 4 bases and J by 4 bases. Patients from Seattle were sampled longitudinally, starting during active infection.

The J gene is TRBJ1-2, the V gene TRBV4-1; TRBD1 agrees at 11 bases. The receptor was isolated from a human donor with COVID-19, enrolled during active disease. The donor label of this sample is uncertain. The sample comprised peripheral blood. The DNA of the CDR3 is TGCGCCAGCAGCCTAGGGACAGGGGGCTATGGCTACACCTTC. As protein: CASSLGTGGYGYTF.